This TCR beta chain emerged from a study of shared clonotypes between healthy human individuals. Sequenced by immunoSEQ multiplex PCR; TCRdb stores in-frame clones only, minus some. The profile covers over a million clones, with 75% appearing a single time and approximately 1.5% taken by the ten largest. In the CD4+ fraction, cells were divided into CD45RA+ naive and CD45RA-negative memory subsets. With 3 bases removed from V and 8 bases from J, the gap between germline ends came to 11 bases. The CDR3 loop spans 13 amino acids. Germline V gives CDR1 KGHSH, CDR2 LQKENI. The sequence came from a man aged 18 to 29 in good health. The chain employs TRBV18 and TRBJ2-1; D not resolved. The material sequenced was memory CD4+ T cells sorted from blood. Regarding subset: CD45RA-negative fraction. Here the CDR3 reads CASSPPLGHEQFF. The CDR3 DNA follows: TGTGCCAGCTCACCTCCATTAGGGCATGAGCAGTTCTTC. The full variable domain, rest sourced from reference TRBV18 and TRBJ2-1, is NAGVMQNPRHLVRRRGQEARLRCSPMKGHSHVYWYRQLPEEGLKFMVYLQKENIIDESGMPKERFSAEFPKEGPSILRIQQVVRGDSAAYFCASSPPLGHEQFFGPGTRLTVL.